The entry below describes one TCR beta chain. Antigen: not known. Produced via immunoSEQ multiplex PCR; TCRdb's table is partial and in-frame only. Of some 300,000 clones listed, just over 85% were seen once; the top ten hold more than 1.5%. Treatment meaning: 15 to 20 received Ad26.COV2.S at low or high dose, single or two shots; 5 received placebo; per-sample allocation not given. Sampling took place 63 days after the first vaccine or placebo injection. Within Boston, the person who donated was an adult of 18-55 years. The CDR3 has 15 residues. CDR1 and CDR2 from the germline V gene are SNHLY and FYNNEI. Trimming at V came to 7 bases and at J to 4 bases, leaving 8 bases not matched to a gene. The sample comes from a study of Ad26.COV2.S vaccination and SARS-CoV-2 variants. Findings and caveats of the study: Recipients of either vaccine or placebo displayed similar breadth of non-spike TCRs.

The chain carries TRBV2 and TRBJ2-2; 8 positions match TRBD1. The receptor comes from a person aged 18-65 years who received the Ad26.COV2.S COVID-19 vaccine or a placebo. The sample in question was peripheral blood, obtained in a trial of Ad26.COV2.S vaccine versus placebo. The CDR3 is CASTAQGAITGELFF. The CDR3 DNA is TGTGCCAGCACCGCCCAGGGGGCCATCACCGGGGAGCTGTTTTTT.